Listed here are 29 T cell receptor beta chains from one sample, sequenced in a study of shared clonotypes between healthy human individuals. Generated by immunoSEQ multiplex PCR, the TCRdb table keeps only in-frame clones and is missing some. In the table there are roughly 500,000 clones, roughly 95% of which are singletons. The sample taken for sequencing was naive CD4+ T cells sorted from blood. Subset indicated: CD45RA+ positively selected. The receptors were sampled from a woman aged 25-40 years in good health.

The CDR3 region is CATSKRQDSETQYF. CDR3 DNA sequence: TGTGCCACCAGCAAACGACAGGACTCAGAGACCCAGTACTTC. V usage is TRBV15 and J usage is TRBJ2-5, with D perhaps matching TRBD1 (6 bases). CDR1 is LNHNV, CDR2 YYDKDF, per germline (reference sequence). V lost 4 bases, J lost 4 bases, and 13 bases lay in between. The length of the CDR3 is 14 residues.

The chain carries TRBV6-5 and TRBJ1-4; D is perhaps TRBD1 (5 bases). The CDR3 sequence is 14 residues long. In germline, CDR1 is MNHEY, CDR2 SVGAGI. Trimming cost V 6 bases and J 7 bases, with 15 bases left between them. In nucleotides, the CDR3 is TGTGCCAGCAGACCCCGCTCAGGGATTGAAAAACTGTTTTTT. Protein sequence: CASRPRSGIEKLFF.

Remarks on this clone: Other nucleotide sequences from this sample produce the same CDR3. The chain recombines TRBV4-2 with TRBJ1-2; D unclear. Trimming pared 1 base from V and 5 bases from J, leaving 5 bases between. The CDR3 spans 12 residues. Germline V lookup: CDR1 LGHNA, CDR2 YNFKEQ. CDR3 bases: TGTGCCAGCAGCCAAGCAGATTATGGCTACACCTTC. It specifies CASSQADYGYTF.

V gene TRBV6-1 combines with J gene TRBJ2-4; perhaps TRBD2 as D (5 bases). The CDR3 totals 18 residues. V lost 3 bases, J lost 6 bases, and 24 bases lay in between. The germline V gene encodes CDR1 MNHNS and CDR2 SASEGT. The CDR3 protein is CASSEESVVLASRNIQYF. DNA of the CDR3: TGTGCCAGCAGTGAGGAAAGCGTCGTCTTGGCTAGCAGAAACATTCAGTACTTC.

The chain couples TRBV5-1 to TRBJ2-2; 9 nucleotides match TRBD2. CDR1 and CDR2 (germline): SGHRS, YFSETQ. This CDR3 has 16 residues. V lost 0 bases to trimming and J lost 2 bases; unmatched junction nucleotides: 2. The CDR3 protein is CASSLEAGGNTGELFF. The CDR3 nucleotides read TGCGCCAGCAGCTTGGAAGCGGGAGGTAACACCGGGGAGCTGTTTTTT.

J is TRBJ1-2 and V is TRBV20-1, with D hard to call. Germline V CDR1 and CDR2: DFQATT, SNEGSKA (reference sequence). With 3 bases removed from V and 6 bases from J, the gap between germline ends came to 5 bases. The CDR3 totals 10 residues. The CDR3 spells CSASPDGYTF. CDR3 in DNA: TGCAGTGCTAGTCCGGATGGCTACACCTTC.

Concerning this clone: The sample carries other DNA sequences with the same CDR3. The rearrangement uses TRBV6-1 and TRBJ1-1; D gene unclear. This CDR3 is built from 11 residues. Trimming pared 6 bases from V and 1 base from J, leaving 3 bases between. Germline V CDR1 and CDR2: MNHNS, SASEGT. DNA for the CDR3: TGTGCCAGCAGGGGGAACACTGAAGCTTTCTTT. The encoded protein is CASRGNTEAFF.

The chain combines TRBV2 with TRBJ2-7, with 11 bases matching TRBD1. V gave up 8 bases and J gave up 3 bases; unmatched junction bases: 6. The CDR3 loop spans 14 amino acids. CDR1 SNHLY and CDR2 FYNNEI come from the germline V gene. CDR3 sequence reads: CASRAGTGGYEQYF. The CDR3 nucleotides are TGTGCCAGCCGAGCCGGGACAGGGGGCTACGAGCAGTACTTC.

This clone was recorded only once. The chain employs TRBV23-1 and TRBJ2-5; a possible D gene is TRBD1 (5 bases). TRBV23-1 is filed as an ORF, its function uncertain. The V end lost 4 bases, the J end lost 5 bases, and 14 bases lay between the germline ends. The CDR3 totals 14 residues. Written as DNA, the CDR3 is TGCGCCAGCAGTCTCCGGACATTGGGCGAGACCCAGTACTTC. Translation: CASSLRTLGETQYF.

The J gene is TRBJ1-1, the V gene TRBV5-1; 8 bases match TRBD1. This CDR3 spans 14 amino acids. Germline V gene data show CDR1 as SGHRS and CDR2 as YFSETQ. The V and J ends lost 4 bases and 6 bases, in that order; junction bases with no gene match: 8. CDR3 nucleotide sequence: TGCGCCAGCAGCGATAGGACAGGGAGAGCTGAAGCTTTCTTT. As protein: CASSDRTGRAEAFF.

This chain's CDR3 is CSLAGEQFF. As DNA, the CDR3 is TGCAGTCTAGCGGGAGAGCAGTTCTTC. The chain links TRBV20-1 to TRBJ2-1; the match to TRBD2 covers 9 bases. Trimming cost V 8 bases and J 10 bases; bases outside gene matches: 0. This CDR3 spans 9 amino acids. Germline CDR1 is DFQATT and CDR2 is SNEGSKA (reference sequence).

This chain's CDR3 is CASSPQGSYEQYF. The CDR3 nucleotides are TGTGCCAGCAGCCCACAGGGGTCCTACGAGCAGTACTTC. The rearrangement uses TRBV6-6 and TRBJ2-7; 7 nucleotides match TRBD1. Germline lookup yields CDR1 MNHNY and CDR2 SVGAGI (reference sequence). The length of the CDR3 is 13 residues. With 6 bases clipped from V and 1 base from J, the junction kept 3 bases outside the gene matches.

This chain links TRBV5-6 with TRBJ2-7; no clear D. CDR3 length: 11 residues. Trimming took off 3 bases at V and 7 bases at J, with 8 bases between the two ends. Germline V CDR1 and CDR2: SGHDT, YYEEEE. The chain's CDR3 is CASSSPFEQYF. The CDR3 DNA sequence: TGTGCCAGCAGCTCCCCTTTTGAGCAGTACTTC.

The chain combines TRBV19 with TRBJ1-1; D not certain. CDR1 and CDR2 from the germline V gene are LNHDA and SQIVND (reference sequence). This CDR3 has 14 amino acids. V was shortened by 3 bases and J by 3 bases, with 11 bases between the two germline ends. The CDR3 DNA is TGTGCCAGTAGTATCCGGGGTTGGGACACTGAAGCTTTCTTT. Translated: CASSIRGWDTEAFF.

The rearrangement uses TRBV5-1 and TRBJ2-7; 11 nucleotides match TRBD2. Germline CDR1 is SGHRS and CDR2 is YFSETQ. The CDR3 is 19 amino acids. The J segment lost 7 bases and the V segment lost 0 bases, leaving 18 bases of the junction unmatched. Written as DNA, the CDR3 is TGCGCCAGCAGCTTGGCCAGGAAGACTAGCGGGGCCACGGTGGGTGAGCAGTACTTC. Its translation: CASSLARKTSGATVGEQYF.

Remarks on this clone: At the DNA level, this CDR3 is encoded by other sequences in the same sample as well. The V and J genes are TRBV30 and TRBJ1-3; unclear D gene. The V end was cut by 0 bases, the J end by 0 bases, with 3 bases between. Germline assignment: CDR1 GTSNPN and CDR2 SVGIG (reference sequence). This CDR3 region has 13 residues. CDR3 residues: CAWSVLSGNTIYF. The DNA of the CDR3 is TGTGCCTGGAGTGTTCTCTCTGGAAACACCATATATTTT.

In its sample, this clone was seen once. The V call is TRBV7-2, the J call TRBJ2-3, with 9 positions matching TRBD2. The CDR3 length is 17 residues. Germline loops: CDR1 SGHTA, CDR2 FQGNSA. Trimming removed 0 bases from V and 3 bases from J; junction bases left unmatched: 7. CDR3 DNA: TGTGCCAGCAGCTTAGCACAGCGGGAGGTTTCTACAGATACGCAGTATTTT. The encoded protein is CASSLAQREVSTDTQYF.

The rearrangement uses TRBV7-8 and TRBJ2-1, with 13 bases identical to TRBD2. The CDR3 length is 19 residues. Germline CDR1 SGHVS, CDR2 FQNEAQ. The J segment lost 7 bases and the V segment lost 2 bases, leaving 14 bases of the junction unmatched. CDR3 nucleotide sequence: TGTGCCAGCAGCTTATATGTGGGACTAGCGGGACGCAAAATTAATGAGCAGTTCTTC. It translates to CASSLYVGLAGRKINEQFF.

This chain connects TRBV28 to TRBJ1-2; D perhaps matches TRBD1 (6 bases). V gave up 11 bases and J gave up 4 bases, with 11 bases separating them. Germline CDR1 reads MDHEN; CDR2 reads SYDVKM. The CDR3 length is 11 residues. The chain's CDR3 is CAAGGLYGYTF. CDR3 DNA sequence: TGTGCCGCCGGGGGGCTCTATGGCTACACCTTC.

The J gene is TRBJ2-2, the V gene TRBV10-1, with D perhaps matching TRBD1 (5 bases). V was shortened by 0 bases and J by 1 base, with 9 bases between the two germline ends. CDR1 WNHNN and CDR2 SYGVQD come from the germline V gene (reference sequence). CDR3 size: 16 residues. CDR3 sequence: CASSESGQGNTGELFF. The CDR3 DNA sequence: TGCGCCAGCAGTGAGTCGGGCCAGGGGAACACCGGGGAGCTGTTTTTT.

The chain recombines TRBV4-1 with TRBJ2-2, with a weak D call TRBD2 (5 bases). CDR3 length equals 13 residues. Germline-derived CDR1 and CDR2 are MGHRA and YSYEKL. Trimming removed 4 bases from V and 7 bases from J, with 10 bases in between. CDR3 amino acids: CASSLPGSGELFF. The CDR3 region has the DNA TGCGCCAGCAGCCTACCGGGAAGCGGGGAGCTGTTTTTT.

The chain recombines TRBV18 with TRBJ2-1; the D gene is possibly TRBD1 (5 bases). Germline CDR1 reads KGHSH; CDR2 reads LQKENI. The CDR3 has 16 residues. V was pared by 3 bases and J by 0 bases, with 12 bases between. CDR3 region: CASSPFQGSSYNEQFF. CDR3 nucleotide sequence: TGTGCCAGCTCACCTTTTCAGGGAAGCTCCTACAATGAGCAGTTCTTC.

This clone was observed a single time. The chain has TRBV7-3 and TRBJ2-1; D is possibly TRBD2 (6 bases). Trimming stripped 2 bases from V and 0 bases from J, with 11 bases between. Germline-derived CDR1 and CDR2 are SGHTA and FQGTGA. CDR3 length: 16 amino acids. The CDR3 spells CASSLHAGTSYNEQFF. DNA for the CDR3: TGTGCCAGCAGCTTACATGCGGGAACCTCCTACAATGAGCAGTTCTTC.

This clone showed up just once. The chain couples TRBV2 to TRBJ1-1; maybe TRBD1 (5 bases). Germline V CDR1 and CDR2: SNHLY, FYNNEI. CDR3 size: 14 residues. Between the trimmed V and J ends, which lost 4 bases and 0 bases, there was a span of 9 bases. CDR3 bases: TGTGCCAGCAGTGGAAACAGGATGAACACTGAAGCTTTCTTT. It specifies CASSGNRMNTEAFF.

The chain joins TRBV7-9 to TRBJ2-5; D is possibly TRBD2 (5 bases). Germline V CDR1 and CDR2: SEHNR, FQNEAQ (reference sequence). V gave up 7 bases and J gave up 5 bases, with 20 bases separating them. CDR3 length: 15 amino acids. The CDR3 sequence: CASTINSDTGETQYF. The CDR3 DNA is TGTGCCAGCACTATAAACTCTGATACGGGGGAGACCCAGTACTTC. The full variable domain, rest sourced from reference TRBV7-9 and TRBJ2-5, is DTGVSQNPRHKITKRGQNVTFRCDPISEHNRLYWYRQTLGQGPEFLTYFQNEAQLEKSRLLSDRFSAERPKGSFSTLEIQRTEQGDSAMYLCASTINSDTGETQYFGPGTRLLVL.

This chain connects TRBV7-2 to TRBJ2-7; D is uncertain. V lost 1 base and J 2 bases, leaving 6 bases between the germline ends. The CDR3 length is 13 residues. In germline, CDR1 is SGHTA, CDR2 FQGNSA. In DNA form, the CDR3 reads TGTGCCAGCAGCTTAGTAAGTCCCTACGAGCAGTACTTC. It yields the protein CASSLVSPYEQYF.

The rearrangement joins TRBV5-4 to TRBJ1-4; D is uncertain. Germline V gene sequence: CDR1 SGHNT, CDR2 YYREEE (reference sequence). The CDR3 length is 13 residues. V gave up 4 bases and J gave up 8 bases, with 12 bases separating them. This CDR3 is CASSGKGAEKLFF. In nucleotides, the CDR3 is TGTGCCAGCAGCGGGAAAGGAGCCGAAAAACTGTTTTTT.

The chain uses TRBV10-3 and TRBJ1-5, with D possibly matching TRBD1 (6 bases). The CDR3 is made up of 15 amino acids. The V gene lost 3 bases and the J gene lost 4 bases, with 13 bases spanning the gap. The germline gives CDR1 ENHRY, CDR2 SYGVKD. The CDR3 loop is CAISDSDSPNQPQHF. CDR3 DNA sequence: TGTGCCATCAGTGATTCGGACAGCCCAAATCAGCCCCAGCATTTT.

This sequence joins TRBV27 and TRBJ2-1, with 13 bases fitting TRBD2. The CDR3 sequence is 14 residues long. The ends lost 9 bases at V and 8 bases at J; junction bases unmatched: 7. CDR1 MNHEY and CDR2 SMNVEV come from the germline V gene (reference sequence). The CDR3 DNA sequence: TGTGCCAGTAAACTAGCGGGAGGGCCCCATGAGCAGTTCTTC. It translates to CASKLAGGPHEQFF.